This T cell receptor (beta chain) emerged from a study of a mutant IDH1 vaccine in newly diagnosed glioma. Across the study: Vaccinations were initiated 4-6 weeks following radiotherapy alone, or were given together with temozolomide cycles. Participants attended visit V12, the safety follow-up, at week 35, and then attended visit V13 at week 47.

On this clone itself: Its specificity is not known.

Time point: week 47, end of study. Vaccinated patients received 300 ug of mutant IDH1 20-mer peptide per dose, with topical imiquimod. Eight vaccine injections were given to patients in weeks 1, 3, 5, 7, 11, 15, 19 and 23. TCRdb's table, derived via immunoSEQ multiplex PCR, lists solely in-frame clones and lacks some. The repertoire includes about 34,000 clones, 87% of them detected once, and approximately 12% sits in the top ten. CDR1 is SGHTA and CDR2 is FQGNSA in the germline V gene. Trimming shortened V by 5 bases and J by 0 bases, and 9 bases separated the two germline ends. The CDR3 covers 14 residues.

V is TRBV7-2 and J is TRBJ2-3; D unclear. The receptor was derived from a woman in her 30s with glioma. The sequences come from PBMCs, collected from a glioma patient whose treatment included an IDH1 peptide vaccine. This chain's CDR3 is CASSPTTSTDTQYF. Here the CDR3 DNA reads TGTGCCAGCAGCCCAACTACTAGCACAGATACGCAGTATTTT.